This T cell receptor (beta chain) was captured by sequencing in a study of CXCR3-negative and CXCR3-positive naive CD8 T cells. Notes on the study in general: Naive cells used TRBV-TRBJ genes in much the same way whether CXCR3-negative or CXCR3-positive; memory cells did not. Once cells were cryopreserved, CXCR3 expression went down partly, and most assays used fresh PBMCs. In CXCR3-positive naive cells, the TRB CDR3s were more hydrophobic than in CXCR3-negative naive cells.

cDNA libraries for TRB were generated by 5' RACE incorporating UMI labels. Reprocessing the 5' RACE reads, TCRdb reports a single entry for every CDR3 protein and omits DNA. This listing includes under 150,000 distinct CDR3 sequences. Looked up from germline, CDR1 is MNHNY and CDR2 is SVGAGI (reference sequence). The CDR3 is 15 amino acids. Concerning this clonotype: Its antigen is undetermined.

With 300,000 cells each, the CD8+ T cell subsets were individually sorted in triplicate. Specimen: naive CXCR3+ CD8+ T cells from blood. The subset is: CD45RO-CCR7+CD27+CD95- naive CD8+ T cells expressing CXCR3 (TNR3+). The receptor was derived from a human donor in good health. Some clones in this sample may be carry-over from other donors' samples. V is TRBV6-6 and J is TRBJ2-2; TCRdb's D call, TRBD1, is unchecked because there is no DNA. The CDR3 region is CASSFIRENTGELFF.